A single sample gave rise to the 2 T cell receptor beta chains below, sequenced in a study of blood T cell repertoires in COVID-19 (TCRdb year 2020). Libraries came from the immunoSEQ multiplex PCR assay. TCRdb mirrors the immuneACCESS table, restricted to in-frame sequences. Some clones are absent from its copies; in checked studies, under half trace to an unresolved V gene, and the reason for the others is unknown. This sample comprises 260,000 or so clones, approximately 90% of them detected only once. The top ten clones comprise roughly 1.2% of the sample. Sequenced input: PBMCs or T cells enriched from blood (not recorded which). These receptors were obtained from a woman in her thirties or forties with acute COVID-19.

The chain carries TRBV28 and TRBJ1-4, with unresolved D. The germline CDR1 and CDR2 sequences are MDHEN and SYDVKM. The CDR3 spans 14 residues. Trimming left V 7 bases short and J 4 bases short, with 13 bases between. CDR3 amino acids: CASKEEDFNEKLFF. The CDR3 region has the DNA TGTGCCAGCAAGGAGGAGGACTTTAATGAAAAACTGTTTTTT. Variable domain in full (rest from reference TRBV28 and TRBJ1-4): DVKVTQSSRYLVKRTGEKVFLECVQDMDHENMFWYRQDPGLGLRLIYFSYDVKMKEKGDIPEGYSVSREKKERFSLILESASTNQTSMYLCASKEEDFNEKLFFGSGTQLSVL.

The V gene is TRBV9, the J gene TRBJ1-1; the D is unclear. Looked up from germline, CDR1 is SGDLS and CDR2 is YYNGEE. V lost 4 bases and J 4 bases, leaving 8 bases between the germline ends. This CDR3 contains 12 residues. Written as DNA, the CDR3 is TGTGCCAGCAGCCCCCTAGCCACTGAAGCTTTCTTT. Its protein product is CASSPLATEAFF. Looking up the rest from reference TRBV9 and TRBJ1-1 gives the full variable domain: DSGVTQTPKHLITATGQRVTLRCSPRSGDLSVYWYQQSLDQGLQFLIQYYNGEERAKGNILERFSAQQFPDLHSELNLSSLELGDSALYFCASSPLATEAFFGQGTRLTVV.